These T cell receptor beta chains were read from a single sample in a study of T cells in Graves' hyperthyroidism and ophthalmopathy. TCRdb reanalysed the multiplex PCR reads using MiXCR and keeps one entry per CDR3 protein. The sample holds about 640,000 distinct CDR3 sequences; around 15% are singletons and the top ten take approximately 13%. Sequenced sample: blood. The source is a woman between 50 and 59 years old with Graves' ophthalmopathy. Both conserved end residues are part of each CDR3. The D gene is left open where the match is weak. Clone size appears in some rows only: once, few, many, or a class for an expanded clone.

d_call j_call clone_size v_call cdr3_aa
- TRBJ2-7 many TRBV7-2 CASSLGVAEQYF
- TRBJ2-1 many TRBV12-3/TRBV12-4 CASSRDRQVSSYNEQFF
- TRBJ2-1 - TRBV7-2 CASSLADLGGRGNEQFF
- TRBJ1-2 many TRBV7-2 CASSRGTGGDGYTF
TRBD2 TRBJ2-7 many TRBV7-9 CASSLVGPGGSYEQYF
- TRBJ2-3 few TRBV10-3 CAISEGIRLDADTQYF
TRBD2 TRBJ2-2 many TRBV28 CASSSPGLAGTGELFF
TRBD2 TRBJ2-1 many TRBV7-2 CASGSSGRNYNEQFF
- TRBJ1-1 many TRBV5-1 CASSLAARDTEAFF
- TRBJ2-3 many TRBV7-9 CASSLAGVTDTQYF
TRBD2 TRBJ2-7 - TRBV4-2 CASSPLPGTSSYEQYF
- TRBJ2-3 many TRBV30 CAWSVAVLGTQYF
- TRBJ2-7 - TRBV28 CASSLPVNYEQYF
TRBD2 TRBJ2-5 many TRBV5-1 CASSKAGGNEETQYF
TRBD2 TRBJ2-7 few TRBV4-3 CASSQDWERTSGAYEQYF
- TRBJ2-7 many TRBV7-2 CASGGPYEQYF
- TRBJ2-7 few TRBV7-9 CASSKQYEQYF
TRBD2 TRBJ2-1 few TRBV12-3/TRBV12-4 CASSATSGTVYEQFF
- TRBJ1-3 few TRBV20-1 CSARDFSGNTIYF
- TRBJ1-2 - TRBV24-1 CATSDSSRALNYGYTF
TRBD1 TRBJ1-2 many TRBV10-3 CAISESPFDRDYGYTF
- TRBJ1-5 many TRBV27 CASKGLMGNQPQHF
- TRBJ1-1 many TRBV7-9 CASSLRDTEAFF